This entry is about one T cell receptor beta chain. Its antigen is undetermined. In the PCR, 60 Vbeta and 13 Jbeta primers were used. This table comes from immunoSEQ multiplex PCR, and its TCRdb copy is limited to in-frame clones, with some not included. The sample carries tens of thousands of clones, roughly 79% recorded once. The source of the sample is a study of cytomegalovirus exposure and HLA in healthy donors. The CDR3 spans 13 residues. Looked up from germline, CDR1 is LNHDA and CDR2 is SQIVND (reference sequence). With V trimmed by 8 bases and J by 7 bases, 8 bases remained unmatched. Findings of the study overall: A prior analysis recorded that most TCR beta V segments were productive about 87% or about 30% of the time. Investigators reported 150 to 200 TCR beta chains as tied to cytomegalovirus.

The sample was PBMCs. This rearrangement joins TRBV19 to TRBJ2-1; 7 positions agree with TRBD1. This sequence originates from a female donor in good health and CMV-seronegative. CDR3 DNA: TGTGCCAGTTTGGGACAGCCGAATAATGAGCAGTTCTTC. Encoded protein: CASLGQPNNEQFF. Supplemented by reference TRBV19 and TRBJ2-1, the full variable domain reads DGGITQSPKYLFRKEGQNVTLSCEQNLNHDAMYWYRQDPGQGLRLIYYSQIVNDFQKGDIAEGYSVSREKKESFPLTVTSAQKNPTAFYLCASLGQPNNEQFFGPGTRLTVL.